These T cell receptor beta chains were read from a single sample in a study of control samples from healthy donors and cancer patients. Some clones are missing from TCRdb's copy, which holds only in-frame ones; the method was immunoSEQ multiplex PCR. The sample yields 110,000 or so clones, roughly 79% seen once. Sequencing was performed on blood. The origin of the receptors is a man younger than 35 in good health. The CDR3 runs from the conserved cysteine through the conserved F or W. A D gene is named only where the DNA matches it firmly. Only part of the rows carry a size: once, few, many, or a class if the clone is expanded.

>.|TRBV6-6|TRBD1|TRBJ1-2
TGTGCCAGCACCCTCGACAGGGCCTCCCTAGGCTACACCTTC
CASTLDRASLGYTF
>.|TRBV29-1|.|TRBJ2-2
TGCAGCGTTAGTGGTGTAACACCGAACACCGGGGAGCTGTTTTTT
CSVSGVTPNTGELFF
>.|TRBV9|TRBD2|TRBJ2-1
TGTGCCAGCAGCCCCGGACTAGCGGGGGGCAATGAGCAGTTCTTC
CASSPGLAGGNEQFF
>.|TRBV23-1|TRBD2|TRBJ2-2
TGCGCCACATCGCGGGGGGGGTACACCGGGGAGCTGTTTTTT
CATSRGGYTGELFF
>.|TRBV5-5|.|TRBJ2-2
TGTGCCAGCAGCCGGGACGCCCGCGCTCGCACCGGGGAGCTGTTTTTT
CASSRDARARTGELFF
>.|TRBV11-2|.|TRBJ1-5
TGTGCCAGCAGCTTGGGACCTGACAGCAATCAGCCCCAGCATTTT
CASSLGPDSNQPQHF
>.|TRBV9|TRBD1|TRBJ1-1
TGTGCCAGCAGCCCGGGGACAGGGGGCGTTTCTGAAGCTTTCTTT
CASSPGTGGVSEAFF
>.|TRBV7-9|.|TRBJ1-1
TGTGCCAGCAGCTGCACGGGACACCTGTTCATGAACACTGAAGCTTTCTTT
CASSCTGHLFMNTEAFF
>.|TRBV6-6|.|TRBJ1-3
TGTGCCAGCAGAACCGAGGGCAGCTCTGGAAACACCATATATTTT
CASRTEGSSGNTIYF
>.|TRBV7-2|.|TRBJ2-7
TGTGCCAGCAGTTCACAGGACTACCCGGCCTACGAGCAGTACTTC
CASSSQDYPAYEQYF
>.|TRBV3-1/TRBV3-2|.|TRBJ2-4
TGTGCCAGCAGCCAAGGCGTCCGCCTAGCCAAAAACATTCAGTACTTC
CASSQGVRLAKNIQYF
>.|TRBV2|TRBD1|TRBJ2-5
TGTGCCAGCAGTGCCCGACAGGGGGCTTGGGAGACCCAGTACTTC
CASSARQGAWETQYF
>.|TRBV21-1|.|TRBJ1-2
TGTGCCAGCAGCAAAAGGAGCTCGGTGGCATTAAGGTTTTTCTATGGCTACACCTTC
CASSKRSSVALRFFYGYTF
>.|TRBV14|TRBD1|TRBJ1-2
TGTGCCAGCAGCCAAGAACACAGGGGCTATGGCTACACCTTC
CASSQEHRGYGYTF
>.|TRBV28|.|TRBJ2-7
TGTGCCAGCAGTTTGGGATACGAGCAGTACTTC
CASSLGYEQYF
>.|TRBV7-9|TRBD1|TRBJ1-6
TGTGCCAGCAAGGGGAATACAGGGGGCGATTCACCCCTCCACTTT
CASKGNTGGDSPLHF
>medium-sized|TRBV19|.|TRBJ2-5
TGTGCCAGTAGGAAACAGGGAGGAGAGACCCAGTACTTC
CASRKQGGETQYF
>.|TRBV2|.|TRBJ2-5
TGTGCCAGCAGTGAAGCGAGGGATTGGGGTAGTGGAGAGACCCAGTACTTC
CASSEARDWGSGETQYF
>.|TRBV28|.|TRBJ1-2
TGTGCCAGCAGCGGATACCTCAGGAGCCTAAGTGGCTACACCTTC
CASSGYLRSLSGYTF
>.|TRBV30|.|TRBJ1-6
TGTGCCTGGAGTGTTGGAGGGTTAGCTTCACCCCTCCACTTT
CAWSVGGLASPLHF
>.|TRBV25-1|.|TRBJ1-5
TGTGCCAGCAGTGGGGGAAGGAGCAATCAGCCCCAGCATTTT
CASSGGRSNQPQHF
>.|TRBV2|TRBD1|TRBJ1-6
TGTGCCAGCATCGGGACAGGCGGGCAAGGTTCACCCCTCCACTTT
CASIGTGGQGSPLHF
>few|TRBV5-5|TRBD1|TRBJ1-3
TGTGCCAGCAGCTTGGAGGGTGGACAGGGCCGATGGTCCTTTGGAAACACCATATATTTT
CASSLEGGQGRWSFGNTIYF
>.|TRBV6-5|TRBD2|TRBJ2-5
TGTGCCAGCAGTTACTCGGGCGGGGGTCGGGAGACCCAGTACTTC
CASSYSGGGRETQYF
>.|TRBV18|TRBD2|TRBJ2-1
TGTGCCAGCTCACCAAGACTAGCGGGGGGGCTCCCCAATGAGCAGTTCTTC
CASSPRLAGGLPNEQFF
>.|TRBV4-1|TRBD2|TRBJ2-3
TGCGCCAGCAGCCAAGAGAGCGGGGGAGGCACAGATACGCAGTATTTT
CASSQESGGGTDTQYF
>.|TRBV6-5|TRBD2|TRBJ2-5
TGTGCCAGCAGTCGCGGGGGGGCCGGGACCCAGTACTTC
CASSRGGAGTQYF
>.|TRBV2|.|TRBJ1-5
TGTGCCAGCAGTGAAGCGGGCCGCTTCTATAGCAATCAGCCCCAGCATTTT
CASSEAGRFYSNQPQHF
>.|TRBV7-6|.|TRBJ1-4
TGTGCCAGCAGCGTGGCAGGACCTAATGAAAAACTGTTTTTT
CASSVAGPNEKLFF
>medium-sized|TRBV5-1|TRBD1|TRBJ1-1
TGCGCCAGCAGCTCCCGGACAGGGAGTATGAACACTGAAGCTTTCTTT
CASSSRTGSMNTEAFF
>.|TRBV2|.|TRBJ1-1
TGTGCCAGCAGTGAAGCGGGTCAGGGAAGGGCTTTCTTT
CASSEAGQGRAFF
>.|TRBV19|.|TRBJ2-7
TGTGCCAGTAGTATAGAGCCAAACTACGAGCAGTACTTC
CASSIEPNYEQYF
>.|TRBV2|.|TRBJ1-5
TGTGCCAGCAGTGATGACCCGGGACCTCAGCCCCAGCATTTT
CASSDDPGPQPQHF
>.|TRBV9|TRBD2|TRBJ2-5
TGTGCCAGCAGCGTAGCCAACGGGGCTAGCGGACGGGAGACCCAGTACTTC
CASSVANGASGRETQYF
>.|TRBV29-1|TRBD1|TRBJ2-7
TGCAGCGTATATTCAGGGGGCAACGAGCAGTACTTC
CSVYSGGNEQYF
>once|TRBV7-9|.|TRBJ1-2
TGTGCCAGCAGCTTAGGGTCCTATGGCTACACCTTC
CASSLGSYGYTF
>.|TRBV3-1/TRBV3-2|.|TRBJ2-2
TGTGCCAGCAGCCCTACTCGGGGGCAGGGCACCGGGGAGCTGTTTTTT
CASSPTRGQGTGELFF
>.|TRBV27|.|TRBJ1-1
TGTGCCAGCAGTTTGGGACCACTGAACACTGAAGCTTTCTTT
CASSLGPLNTEAFF
>.|TRBV11-2|.|TRBJ2-7
TGTGCCAGCAGGGGGGTGTATTACGAGCAGTACTTC
CASRGVYYEQYF